These 31 T cell receptor beta chains were all obtained from the same sample, sequenced in a study of T cell repertoires in cytomegalovirus infection. Antigen specificity for these receptors is unknown. Each CDR3 protein gets one entry after TCRdb re-called the reads with MiXCR. The sample includes about 60,000 distinct CDR3 sequences, 25% to 40% of them seen just once. The sequenced sample consisted of PBMCs, sequenced either directly or after in vitro stimulation (not recorded which). Receptor source: a human donor in good health (CMV status not recorded). Some clones in this sample may be carry-over from other donors' samples.

The chain is built from TRBV4-1 and TRBJ1-2; D unresolved. The V gene's germline CDR1 is MGHRA and CDR2 YSYEKL. There are 17 residues in the CDR3. V was pared by 2 bases and J by 2 bases, with 18 bases between. CDR3 protein: CASSQPHTLRVNYGYTF. For the CDR3, the DNA is TGCGCCAGCAGCCAACCCCACACCCTAAGAGTAAACTATGGCTACACCTTC.

The V call is TRBV9, the J call TRBJ2-3; D uncertain. The CDR3 runs 13 residues. Deletions cut 2 bases from V and 6 bases from J, with 10 bases between. Germline CDR1 and CDR2: SGDLS and YYNGEE. The CDR3 here is CASSVRPRDTQYF. Here the CDR3 DNA reads TGTGCCAGCAGCGTCAGGCCTCGGGATACGCAGTATTTT.

The rearrangement uses TRBV11-2 and TRBJ2-7; maybe TRBD2 (5 bases). Trimming took off 0 bases at V and 0 bases at J, with 9 bases between the two ends. The CDR3 loop spans 15 amino acids. Germline loops: CDR1 SGHAT, CDR2 FQNNGV. The CDR3 DNA is TGTGCCAGCAGCTTAGAGGCGGGCCTCTCCTACGAGCAGTACTTC. Residues: CASSLEAGLSYEQYF.

At least ten counts were recorded for this clonotype. CDR3 residues: CASSPRPFLSNEQFF. DNA for the CDR3: TGTGCCAGCAGCCCGCGACCGTTCCTGAGCAATGAGCAGTTCTTC. This chain connects TRBV6-2 or TRBV6-3 to TRBJ2-1; D gene ambiguous. The length of the CDR3 is 15 residues. Germline CDR1 MNHEY, CDR2 SVGEGT. The V gene lost 6 bases and the J gene lost 6 bases, with 18 bases spanning the gap.

In its sample, this clonotype was seen a few times. The chain employs TRBV7-2 and TRBJ2-7; D not certain. There are 11 residues in the CDR3. V was clipped by 1 base and J by 6 bases, with 4 bases between them. CDR1 is SGHTA and CDR2 is FQGNSA in the germline V gene. CDR3 nucleotide sequence: TGTGCCAGCAGCTTAGGACCCGAGCAGTACTTC. It is translated as CASSLGPEQYF.

This rearrangement joins TRBV27 to TRBJ2-7, with D possibly called TRBD1 or TRBD2 (5 bases each). The V end was cut by 4 bases, the J end by 2 bases, with 15 bases between. The CDR3 runs 15 residues. Germline lookup yields CDR1 MNHEY and CDR2 SMNVEV (reference sequence). The CDR3 region is CASSSTGTVAYEQYF. CDR3 in DNA: TGTGCCAGCAGTTCGACCGGGACGGTAGCCTACGAGCAGTACTTC.

The genes are TRBV6-2 or TRBV6-3 and TRBJ2-7, with TRBD2 identical over 7 bases. Losses at the gene ends were 6 bases for V and 3 bases for J; bases not matched to a gene: 5. Germline V gene sequence: CDR1 MNHEY, CDR2 SVGEGT. The length of the CDR3 is 13 residues. In DNA form, the CDR3 reads TGTGCCAGCAGACGGGACTATGGCTACGAGCAGTACTTC. This encodes CASRRDYGYEQYF.

The V gene is TRBV4-3, the J gene TRBJ2-5, with 9 positions matching TRBD2. This CDR3 is 17 amino acids long. The germline V gene has CDR1 LGHNA and CDR2 YSLEER. V lost 0 bases to trimming and J lost 4 bases; unmatched junction nucleotides: 9. This CDR3 is CASSQDLAGGRGETQYF. DNA of the CDR3: TGCGCCAGCAGCCAAGATCTGGCGGGAGGGCGAGGAGAGACCCAGTACTTC.

This sequence joins TRBV7-6 and TRBJ2-5; the D is unclear. Trimming took off 5 bases at V and 4 bases at J, with 17 bases between the two ends. The CDR3 is made up of 15 amino acids. Looked up from germline, CDR1 is SGHVS and CDR2 is FNYEAQ. The DNA of the CDR3 is TGTGCCAGCAGCACTCCACGCCCGCCAGTAGAGACCCAGTACTTC. Protein: CASSTPRPPVETQYF.

This clonotype was picked up a small number of times. This chain uses TRBV7-2 with TRBJ2-5, with D unresolved. The germline V and J ends were trimmed by 3 bases and 2 bases, with 10 bases remaining between them. This CDR3 has 14 residues. CDR1 SGHTA and CDR2 FQGNSA come from the germline V gene. DNA for the CDR3: TGTGCCAGCAGCTTTGATCGGCTACAAGAGACCCAGTACTTC. As protein: CASSFDRLQETQYF.

This clonotype was seen many times. The chain links TRBV7-9 to TRBJ1-1, with 7 bases aligning to TRBD1. The germline V gene has CDR1 SEHNR and CDR2 FQNEAQ (reference sequence). This CDR3 has 13 amino acids. Trimming cost V 4 bases and J 3 bases; bases outside gene matches: 2. CDR3 sequence reads: CASSSQGYTEAFF. Here the CDR3 DNA reads TGTGCCAGCAGCTCACAGGGGTACACTGAAGCTTTCTTT.

The chain is built from TRBV27 and TRBJ2-5, with TRBD1 matching over 8 bases. The CDR3 totals 16 residues. Trimming at V came to 5 bases and at J to 5 bases, leaving 13 bases not matched to a gene. Germline-derived CDR1 and CDR2 are MNHEY and SMNVEV (reference sequence). The CDR3 DNA follows: TGTGCCAGCAGTCTGCTTCTTCAGGGGGCGGAGGAGACCCAGTACTTC. This codes for CASSLLLQGAEETQYF.

This clonotype occurred many times. The J gene is TRBJ2-7, the V gene TRBV20-1; D is unclear. Germline V CDR1 and CDR2: DFQATT, SNEGSKA (reference sequence). The CDR3 is 15 residues long. Deletions cut 3 bases from V and 0 bases from J, with 15 bases between. The CDR3 here is CSASDPGRSSYEQYF. Here the CDR3 DNA reads TGCAGTGCTAGTGATCCTGGGCGGAGCTCCTACGAGCAGTACTTC.

This clonotype was counted ten times or more. This chain joins TRBV7-2 and TRBJ2-1; 8 nucleotides match TRBD2. The CDR3 spans 16 residues. Losses at the gene ends were 5 bases for V and 7 bases for J; bases not matched to a gene: 13. Looked up from germline, CDR1 is SGHTA and CDR2 is FQGNSA. As DNA, the CDR3 is TGTGCCAGCAGCCTTCTTCCGGGGGGGTTGGGAAATGAGCAGTTCTTC. The encoded protein is CASSLLPGGLGNEQFF.

The genes are TRBV2 and TRBJ2-3; D gene uncertain. The CDR3 totals 16 residues. Trimming took 6 bases from V and 2 from J, leaving 18 bases between them. Germline CDR1 and CDR2: SNHLY and FYNNEI. CDR3 DNA sequence: TGTGCCAGCAGGCGCTCCGCCAGCCCCAACACAGATACGCAGTATTTT. Translating it yields CASRRSASPNTDTQYF.

The chain has TRBV6-6 and TRBJ2-7; 7 bases match TRBD1. Unmatched junction bases numbered 12, after V lost 7 bases and J lost 3 bases. Per the germline V gene, CDR1 is MNHNY and CDR2 is SVGAGI (reference sequence). This CDR3 has 15 residues. The CDR3 coding sequence is TGTGCCAGCACCCCATCCGGGACAGTTTACTACGAGCAGTACTTC. It yields the protein CASTPSGTVYYEQYF.

The gene calls are TRBV6-5 and TRBJ2-6; TRBD2 aligns across 8 bases. The junction had 17 bases not matched to a gene; V was cut back by 6 bases and J by 4 bases. The germline gives CDR1 MNHEY, CDR2 SVGAGI. The CDR3 covers 19 residues. The CDR3 loop is CASSSLAARLEEGANVLTF. CDR3 coding DNA: TGTGCCAGCAGCTCACTAGCGGCCCGTCTCGAGGAGGGGGCCAACGTCCTGACTTTC.

J is TRBJ2-7 and V is TRBV6-2 or TRBV6-3, with D possibly being TRBD1 (6 bases). The CDR3 is 14 residues long. From germline, CDR1 is MNHEY and CDR2 SVGEGT. Trimming removed 6 bases at V and 0 bases at J, with 12 bases between. As DNA, the CDR3 is TGTGCCAGCAGCCAAGGGGGATCCTCCTACGAGCAGTACTTC. Its translation: CASSQGGSSYEQYF.

This clonotype showed up many times. The chain uses TRBV2 and TRBJ1-1; D is possibly TRBD1 (5 bases). There are 13 residues in the CDR3. Germline V gene data show CDR1 as SNHLY and CDR2 as FYNNEI. Trimming stripped 11 bases from V and 4 bases from J, with 17 bases between. The CDR3 here is CAPWAGDGTEAFF. CDR3 bases: TGTGCCCCCTGGGCCGGGGACGGCACTGAAGCTTTCTTT.

The gene calls are TRBV20-1 and TRBJ1-1, with D possibly matching TRBD1 (5 bases). The CDR3 runs 15 residues. V was pared by 0 bases and J by 0 bases, with 11 bases between. The V gene's germline CDR1 is DFQATT and CDR2 SNEGSKA (reference sequence). CDR3 residues: CSARDHRGVNTEAFF. The CDR3 DNA sequence: TGCAGTGCTAGAGATCATAGGGGCGTGAACACTGAAGCTTTCTTT.

There are a few counts of this clonotype. The chain carries TRBV12-3 or TRBV12-4 and TRBJ1-1; D is possibly TRBD1 (5 bases). The V gene lost 6 bases and the J gene lost 6 bases, with 14 bases spanning the gap. CDR3 length equals 13 residues. CDR3 DNA sequence: TGTGCCAGCAGCCCCGGGGGAGGGGCTGAAGCTTTCTTT. Amino acids: CASSPGGGAEAFF.

The table lists this clonotype with many counts. The V and J genes are TRBV7-2 and TRBJ1-1, with D perhaps matching TRBD1 (5 bases). V shed 4 bases and J shed 0 bases, with 15 bases lying between them. The CDR3 runs to 16 residues. Germline values: CDR1 SGHTA, CDR2 FQGNSA. CDR3 in amino acids: CASSWPPGLLNTEAFF. In nucleotides, the CDR3 is TGTGCCAGCAGCTGGCCCCCGGGACTCCTGAACACTGAAGCTTTCTTT.

The chain employs TRBV20-1 and TRBJ2-5, with TRBD1 matching over 11 bases. CDR1 DFQATT and CDR2 SNEGSKA come from the germline V gene (reference sequence). The CDR3 is 14 amino acids. CDR3 sequence: CSASGTGGEETQYF. The DNA of the CDR3 is TGCAGCGCCTCCGGGACAGGGGGAGAAGAGACCCAGTACTTC.

This chain joins TRBV7-2 and TRBJ2-1; no reliable D call. Trimming stripped 3 bases from V and 10 bases from J, with 13 bases between. Germline V CDR1 and CDR2: SGHTA, FQGNSA. This CDR3 is 13 amino acids long. The CDR3 DNA reads TGTGCCAGCAGCTTGATCGGGCCCAAAGAGCAGTTCTTC. This codes for CASSLIGPKEQFF.

This chain connects TRBV20-1 to TRBJ2-5; D is perhaps TRBD1 (6 bases). The germline V gene encodes CDR1 DFQATT and CDR2 SNEGSKA (reference sequence). V dropped 6 bases and J dropped 5 bases, with 16 bases sitting between them. The CDR3 is 13 amino acids. Written as DNA, the CDR3 is TGCAGTGCCTCGAGGGGGTGGAAGGAGACCCAGTACTTC. Protein: CSASRGWKETQYF.

J is TRBJ2-7 and V is TRBV20-1; D gene ambiguous. This CDR3 spans 13 amino acids. Trimming pared 6 bases from V and 5 bases from J, leaving 17 bases between. CDR1 and CDR2 from the germline V gene are DFQATT and SNEGSKA (reference sequence). CDR3: CSAQNSVGDEQYF. The DNA of the CDR3 is TGCAGTGCCCAAAACTCCGTGGGCGACGAGCAGTACTTC.

In this sample, this clonotype turned up a few times. The CDR3 here is CASQTHPYEQYF. In DNA, the CDR3 is TGTGCCTCCCAGACACACCCCTACGAGCAGTACTTC. The chain uses TRBV6-4 and TRBJ2-7, with D unclear. Germline assignment: CDR1 MRHNA and CDR2 SNTAGT. V dropped 11 bases and J dropped 2 bases, with 13 bases sitting between them. CDR3 size: 12 residues.

The chain uses TRBV7-7 and TRBJ1-1; D gene uncertain. The V gene lost 2 bases and the J gene lost 5 bases, with 6 bases spanning the gap. Germline loops: CDR1 SSHAT, CDR2 FNYEAQ (reference sequence). The CDR3 runs to 12 residues. CDR3 bases: TGTGCCAGCAGCTTAACCTGGACTGAAGCTTTCTTT. It is translated as CASSLTWTEAFF.

The genes are TRBV20-1 and TRBJ1-5; D remains ambiguous. Germline V gene sequence: CDR1 DFQATT, CDR2 SNEGSKA (reference sequence). Deletions cut 4 bases from V and 4 bases from J, with 8 bases between. This CDR3 contains 12 residues. DNA of the CDR3: TGCAGTGCTACCAAGGGTAATCAGCCCCAGCATTTT. As protein: CSATKGNQPQHF.

This clonotype has at least ten counts. This rearrangement joins TRBV2 to TRBJ2-1, with 7 bases lining up with TRBD1. Germline V CDR1 and CDR2: SNHLY, FYNNEI. This CDR3 spans 14 amino acids. The V and J ends lost 6 bases and 4 bases, in that order; junction bases with no gene match: 6. CDR3 in DNA: TGTGCCAGCAGGCAGGGGGTCCGATACAATGAGCAGTTCTTC. It yields the protein CASRQGVRYNEQFF.

The chain recombines TRBV6-8 with TRBJ2-7; maybe TRBD2 (6 bases). Germline lookup yields CDR1 MNHGY and CDR2 SAAAGT. This CDR3 has 15 amino acids. V lost 2 bases and J lost 4, with 15 bases in between. The CDR3 DNA sequence: TGTGCCAGCAGTTACCCCCATGACGGGAGATACGAGCAGTACTTC. Its protein product is CASSYPHDGRYEQYF.